The 14 T cell receptor beta chains below were found in one sample sequenced in a study of metastatic and nonmetastatic thyroid tumors. Thyroid surgery was preceded by no treatment in any patient. TCRdb called clones again from the PCR reads with MiXCR. Among 35,000 or so clones listed, 15% to 20% were seen once. Sequenced: blood. These receptors all come from a male donor with papillary thyroid cancer or a benign thyroid nodule (not recorded which). Some clones in this sample may be carry-over from other donors' samples.

CDR3 amino acids: CASSLSTGSNQPQHF. The CDR3 nucleotides are TGTGCCAGCAGTTTATCGACAGGTAGCAATCAGCCCCAGCATTTT. V and J are TRBV11-2 and TRBJ1-5; D might be TRBD1 (6 bases). The CDR3 length is 15 residues. Germline CDR1 and CDR2: SGHAT and FQNNGV. V was shortened by 6 bases and J by 0 bases, with 12 bases between the two germline ends.

This clone was found many times. The same CDR3 can be traced to other DNA sequences in this sample. The genes are TRBV12-3 or TRBV12-4 and TRBJ2-1; a possible D gene is TRBD2 (6 bases). The length of the CDR3 is 16 residues. Trimming cost V 9 bases and J 0 bases, with 18 bases left between them. This chain's CDR3 is CASIAAGLRSYNEQFF. The CDR3 nucleotides are TGTGCCAGTATTGCGGCGGGGCTACGCTCCTACAATGAGCAGTTCTTC.

At least ten counts were recorded for this clone. The chain carries TRBV11-2 and TRBJ1-6; no firm D call. Trimming removed 3 bases from V and 10 bases from J, with 16 bases in between. The CDR3 totals 15 residues. Germline V gene sequence: CDR1 SGHAT, CDR2 FQNNGV. The chain's CDR3 is CASSFTNAGNSPLHF. The CDR3 nucleotides read TGTGCCAGCAGCTTTACTAACGCCGGGAACTCACCCCTCCACTTT.

This clone was seen many times. The chain is built from TRBV27 and TRBJ2-4; TRBD1 matches 8 bases. Looked up from germline, CDR1 is MNHEY and CDR2 is SMNVEV (reference sequence). CDR3 length: 15 residues. V was pared by 2 bases and J by 7 bases, with 7 bases of the junction left unmatched. The CDR3 bases are TGTGCCAGCAGTTTAGGACAGGGAAAGACCAACATTCAGTACTTC. Residues: CASSLGQGKTNIQYF.

In this sample, this clone turned up many times. The CDR3 nucleotides read TGCGCCAGCAGCATAAAGACTAGCGGTTGGAACACCGGGGAGCTGTTTTTT. Translating it yields CASSIKTSGWNTGELFF. The V and J genes are TRBV5-1 and TRBJ2-2; the match to TRBD2 covers 9 bases. Germline CDR1 and CDR2: SGHRS and YFSETQ. There are 17 residues in the CDR3. With V trimmed by 4 bases and J by 1 base, 8 bases remained unmatched. The full variable domain, its missing parts supplied by reference TRBV5-1 and TRBJ2-2, is KAGVTQTPRYLIKTRGQQVTLSCSPISGHRSVSWYQQTPGQGLQFLFEYFSETQRNKGNFPGRFSGRQFSNSRSEMNVSTLELGDSALYLCASSIKTSGWNTGELFFGEGSRLTVL.

This clone was counted between two and nine times. The chain couples TRBV19 to TRBJ2-4; 7 bases line up with TRBD1. The CDR3 sequence is 16 residues long. Unmatched junction bases numbered 10, after V lost 8 bases and J lost 0 bases. Germline V gives CDR1 LNHDA, CDR2 SQIVND (reference sequence). CDR3 amino acids: CASGSRDSKAKNIQYF. The CDR3 DNA sequence: TGTGCCAGTGGCTCCCGGGACAGTAAAGCCAAAAACATTCAGTACTTC.

This clone appeared many times. The chain is built from TRBV5-6 and TRBJ2-3, with D perhaps given as TRBD1 or TRBD2 (5 bases each). The germline V gene encodes CDR1 SGHDT and CDR2 YYEEEE. The germline V and J ends were trimmed by 3 bases and 4 bases, with 18 bases remaining between them. The CDR3 runs 16 residues. In DNA form, the CDR3 reads TGTGCCAGCAGCTGGGGTGAAAGGGACGGTTCAGATACGCAGTATTTT. It yields the protein CASSWGERDGSDTQYF.

This clone is medium-sized in the sample. The V call is TRBV6-1, the J call TRBJ2-7; 9 bases are a match to TRBD1. The CDR3 length is 15 residues. Per the germline V gene, CDR1 is MNHNS and CDR2 is SASEGT. V shed 4 bases and J 3 bases; nucleotides not matched to a gene: 7. CDR3 amino acids: CASSVTGGLRYEQYF. DNA of the CDR3: TGTGCCAGCAGTGTGACAGGGGGACTGCGCTACGAGCAGTACTTC.

This clone has a count of ten or more. CDR3 sequence reads: CASSSGDRETDTQYF. As DNA, the CDR3 is TGTGCCAGCAGCAGCGGGGACAGGGAAACAGATACGCAGTATTTT. The chain employs TRBV5-6 and TRBJ2-3; 9 bases line up with TRBD1. This CDR3 is 15 amino acids long. Trimming cost V 4 bases and J 3 bases; bases outside gene matches: 6. The germline V gene encodes CDR1 SGHDT and CDR2 YYEEEE.

This clone has at least ten counts. The rearrangement links TRBV30 to TRBJ2-6; D call uncertain. CDR1 is GTSNPN and CDR2 is SVGIG in the germline V gene (reference sequence). Trimming stripped 2 bases from V and 0 bases from J, with 8 bases between. The CDR3 has 15 amino acids. In nucleotides, the CDR3 is TGTGCCTGGAGTTATACACCCTCTGGGGCCAACGTCCTGACTTTC. Translated: CAWSYTPSGANVLTF.

There are a few counts of this clone. J is TRBJ2-7 and V is TRBV6-1, with 11 bases identical to TRBD2. V trimming: 5 bases; J trimming: 2 bases; junction bases outside the gene matches: 11. The CDR3 is 17 amino acids. Germline V gives CDR1 MNHNS, CDR2 SASEGT. In nucleotides, the CDR3 is TGTGCCAGCAGTCCACAAACCGGGACTAGCGGAGCCTACGAGCAGTACTTC. The encoded protein is CASSPQTGTSGAYEQYF.

This chain links TRBV5-1 with TRBJ2-5, with D perhaps matching TRBD2 (5 bases). Per the germline V gene, CDR1 is SGHRS and CDR2 is YFSETQ. Trimming took off 1 base at V and 5 bases at J, with 15 bases between the two ends. The CDR3 spans 15 residues. The CDR3, as DNA: TGCGCCAGCAGCTTGACTCTGGGTGGCGGGGAGACCCAGTACTTC. It yields the protein CASSLTLGGGETQYF.

This clone appeared once. This rearrangement joins TRBV7-2 to TRBJ2-1, with 9 bases aligning to TRBD2. The length of the CDR3 is 13 residues. Per germline, CDR1 SGHTA and CDR2 FQGNSA. After removal of 7 bases from V and 13 bases from J, the junction contained 11 bases not matched to a gene. CDR3 DNA: TGTGCCAGCATGGGACTAGCCTACAATTATCAGTTCTTC. This codes for CASMGLAYNYQFF.

In this sample, this clone turned up many times. The chain carries TRBV19 and TRBJ2-5; no reliable D call. Germline V gene data show CDR1 as LNHDA and CDR2 as SQIVND (reference sequence). The V gene lost 4 bases and the J gene lost 3 bases, with 9 bases spanning the gap. This CDR3 is 13 amino acids long. The CDR3 region has the DNA TGTGCCAGTAGTACCGAAAGGGAAGAGACCCAGTACTTC. Amino acid sequence: CASSTEREETQYF. Full variable domain (outside the CDR3, taken from reference TRBV19 and TRBJ2-5): DGGITQSPKYLFRKEGQNVTLSCEQNLNHDAMYWYRQDPGQGLRLIYYSQIVNDFQKGDIAEGYSVSREKKESFPLTVTSAQKNPTAFYLCASSTEREETQYFGPGTRLLVL.